Reported below is one T cell receptor (beta chain). The CDR3 totals 13 residues. The germline CDR1 and CDR2 sequences are MDHEN and SYDVKM. V dropped 7 bases and J dropped 5 bases, with 11 bases sitting between them. The sample originates from a study of OX40 agonist ivuxolimab in advanced cancers. Study context: Patient treatment consisted of intravenous ivuxolimab administration every 2 weeks at 0.01 to 10 mg/kg.

TCRdb's table, derived via immunoSEQ multiplex PCR, lists solely in-frame clones and lacks some. The profile shows 100,000 to 150,000 clones, approximately 94% of them singletons. The source of this sequence is an adult with an advanced solid tumor such as melanoma, head and neck, liver or kidney cancer. The sequenced sample was CD4+ or CD8+ T cells sorted from blood, obtained in a trial of the OX40 agonist ivuxolimab. This chain links TRBV28 with TRBJ1-4, with D possibly TRBD1 on 5 matching bases. The CDR3 coding sequence is TGTGCCAGCATAGCCGGGGGGAATGAAAAACTGTTTTTT. Residues: CASIAGGNEKLFF.